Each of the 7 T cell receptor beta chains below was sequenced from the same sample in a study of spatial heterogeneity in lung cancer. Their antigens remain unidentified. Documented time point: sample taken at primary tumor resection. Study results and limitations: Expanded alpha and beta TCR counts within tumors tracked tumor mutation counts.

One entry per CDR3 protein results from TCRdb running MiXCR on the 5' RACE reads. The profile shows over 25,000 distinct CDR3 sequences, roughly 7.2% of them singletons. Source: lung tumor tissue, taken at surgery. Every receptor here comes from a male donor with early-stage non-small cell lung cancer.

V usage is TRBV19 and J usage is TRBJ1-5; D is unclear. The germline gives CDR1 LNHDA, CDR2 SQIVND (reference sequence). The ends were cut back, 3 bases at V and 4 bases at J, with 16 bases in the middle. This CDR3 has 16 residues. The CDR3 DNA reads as TGTGCCAGTAGTATCTGGACCGCGCTAACAAATCAGCCCCAGCATTTT. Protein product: CASSIWTALTNQPQHF.

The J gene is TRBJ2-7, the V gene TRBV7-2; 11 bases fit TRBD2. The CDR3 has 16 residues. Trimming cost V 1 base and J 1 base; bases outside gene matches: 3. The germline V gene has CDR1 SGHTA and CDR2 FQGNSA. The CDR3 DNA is TGTGCCAGCAGCTTAGAAGGGACTAGCGGTTCCTACGAGCAGTACTTC. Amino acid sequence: CASSLEGTSGSYEQYF.

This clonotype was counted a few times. The CDR3 sequence is CASSGTGGRKTQYF. In DNA, the CDR3 is TGTGCCAGCAGCGGGACAGGGGGTAGAAAGACCCAGTACTTC. The chain uses TRBV5-5 and TRBJ2-5; TRBD1 matches 11 bases. The ends lost 4 bases at V and 6 bases at J; junction bases unmatched: 5. Germline CDR1 is SGHKS and CDR2 is YYEKEE (reference sequence). The CDR3 has 14 residues.

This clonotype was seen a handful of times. The CDR3 bases are TGTGCCAGTAGTAACCGGGACGCTTTGGAGCAGTACTTC. Protein product: CASSNRDALEQYF. The chain is built from TRBV19 and TRBJ2-7, with D perhaps being TRBD1 or TRBD2 (5 bases each). Trimming took 4 bases from V and 7 from J, leaving 14 bases between them. The CDR3 is 13 residues long. Per the germline V gene, CDR1 is LNHDA and CDR2 is SQIVND (reference sequence).

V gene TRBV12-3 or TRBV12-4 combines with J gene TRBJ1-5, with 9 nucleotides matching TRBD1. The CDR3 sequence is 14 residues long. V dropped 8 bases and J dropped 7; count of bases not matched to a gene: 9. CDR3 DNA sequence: TGTGCCAGCGCCCTTACAGGGGGCGACCAGCCCCAGCATTTT. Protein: CASALTGGDQPQHF.

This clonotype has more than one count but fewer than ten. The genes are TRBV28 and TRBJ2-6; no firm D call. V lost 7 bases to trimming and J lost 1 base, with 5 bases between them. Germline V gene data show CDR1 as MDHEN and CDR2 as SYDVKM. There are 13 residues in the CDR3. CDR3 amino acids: CASTLSGANVLTF. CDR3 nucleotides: TGTGCCAGCACCCTATCTGGGGCCAACGTCCTGACTTTC.

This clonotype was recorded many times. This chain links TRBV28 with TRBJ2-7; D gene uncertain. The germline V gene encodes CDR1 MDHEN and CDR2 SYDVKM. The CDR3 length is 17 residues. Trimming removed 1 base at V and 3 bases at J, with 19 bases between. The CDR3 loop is CASSLFGFDHRLYEQYF. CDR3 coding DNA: TGTGCCAGCAGTTTATTTGGGTTCGACCACCGGCTCTACGAGCAGTACTTC.